This T cell receptor (beta chain) was found in a study of Graves' ophthalmopathy and Graves' hyperthyroidism. Findings and limits, study-wide: In blood appeared most of the expanded thyroid clonotypes whose frequency exceeded 0.001. The model's ophthalmopathy progression predictions had roughly 65% sensitivity and roughly 72% specificity. Distinction of ophthalmopathy from stable hyperthyroidism by a 13-signature model reached nearly 90% sensitivity and 75% to 84% specificity.

Beta-chain TCR CDR3 regions were amplified from RNA transcripts. RT-PCR in the first round used HTBI primers; a second-round multiplex PCR followed. MiXCR, run by TCRdb on the multiplex PCR reads, gives a single entry per CDR3 protein. In the table there are roughly 500,000 distinct CDR3 sequences, about an eighth of which are singletons. This clonotype was detected a few times. Its antigen is as yet unknown. PBMCs were isolated from an approximately 10 ml sample of fresh peripheral blood. After removal of 7 bases from V and 2 bases from J, the junction contained 2 bases not matched to a gene. CDR3 length: 13 amino acids. The germline V gene has CDR1 LNHDA and CDR2 SQIVND (reference sequence).

The sequenced sample consisted of blood. The clonotype comes from a woman aged 30 to 39 with Graves' ophthalmopathy. The rearrangement links TRBV19 to TRBJ1-2, with TRBD1 matching 9 bases. This CDR3 reads CASKGQGNYGYTF. The CDR3 DNA sequence: TGTGCCAGTAAGGGACAGGGAAACTATGGCTACACCTTC. Full variable domain (remainder filled in from reference TRBV19 and TRBJ1-2): DGGITQSPKYLFRKEGQNVTLSCEQNLNHDAMYWYRQDPGQGLRLIYYSQIVNDFQKGDIAEGYSVSREKKESFPLTVTSAQKNPTAFYLCASKGQGNYGYTFGSGTRLTVV.